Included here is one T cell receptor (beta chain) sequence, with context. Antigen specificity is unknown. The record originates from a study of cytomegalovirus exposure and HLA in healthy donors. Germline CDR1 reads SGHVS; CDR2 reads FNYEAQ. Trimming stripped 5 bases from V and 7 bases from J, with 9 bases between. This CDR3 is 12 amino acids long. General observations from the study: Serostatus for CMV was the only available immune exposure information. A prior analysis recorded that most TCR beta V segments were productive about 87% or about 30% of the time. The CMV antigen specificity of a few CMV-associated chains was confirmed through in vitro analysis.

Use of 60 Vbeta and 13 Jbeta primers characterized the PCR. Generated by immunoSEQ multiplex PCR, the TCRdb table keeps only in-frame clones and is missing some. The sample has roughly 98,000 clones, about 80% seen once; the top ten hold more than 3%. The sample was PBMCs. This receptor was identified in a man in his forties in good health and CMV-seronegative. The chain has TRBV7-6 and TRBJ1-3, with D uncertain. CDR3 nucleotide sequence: TGTGCCAGCAGCGCCGACGGGAACACCATATATTTT. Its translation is CASSADGNTIYF.